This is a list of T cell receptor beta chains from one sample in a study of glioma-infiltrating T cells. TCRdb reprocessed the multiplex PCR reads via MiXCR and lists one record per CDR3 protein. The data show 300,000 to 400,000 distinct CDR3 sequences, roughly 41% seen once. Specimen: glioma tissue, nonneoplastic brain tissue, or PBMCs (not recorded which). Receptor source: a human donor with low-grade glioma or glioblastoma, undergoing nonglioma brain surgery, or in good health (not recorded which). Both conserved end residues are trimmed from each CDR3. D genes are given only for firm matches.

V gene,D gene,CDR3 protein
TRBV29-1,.,SVGVLVGETQY
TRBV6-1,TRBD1,ASSRPGTGYNEQF
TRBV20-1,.,SVPGHSRVEQF
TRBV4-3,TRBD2,ASSQRLAGDNEQF
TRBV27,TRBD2,ASTQLAGESEQY
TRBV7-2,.,ASSLSWGANADTQY
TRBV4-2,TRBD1,ASSLRTGGNEQF
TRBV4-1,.,ASSQGQRTGTVNEKLY
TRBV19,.,ASSIFVMSLEGHEETQY
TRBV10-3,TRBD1,AIRDQGAGEQY
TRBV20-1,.,SAGEGRDQPQH
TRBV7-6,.,ASSLRWDSRSSYNEQF
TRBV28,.,ASSADSGEQF
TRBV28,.,ASSPSFVRFPMHQPQH
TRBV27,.,ASSFTGYNEQF
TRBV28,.,ASSLRSVGTDTQY
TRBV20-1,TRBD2,SARDRGGFVEQY
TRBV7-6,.,ASSSPSHERF
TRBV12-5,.,ATTPPPKNTEAF
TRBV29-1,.,SVARSGIYEQY
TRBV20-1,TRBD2,SADPRTSGIYDQY
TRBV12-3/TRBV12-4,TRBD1,ASSPTGDKYQETQY
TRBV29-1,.,SASARLGNTEAF
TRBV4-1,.,ASSPMAGWDTQY
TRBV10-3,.,AISTWGTGELF
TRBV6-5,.,ASRDRFGNKPQH
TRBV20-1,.,SARDLQGGAYNEQF